This T cell receptor (beta chain) was recovered during a study of T cell responses to AZD1222 COVID-19 vaccine. Broader study findings: Among the donors, most were white British and more were female, and clonal diversity was possibly underestimated.

Trimming removed 1 base from V and 6 bases from J, with 10 bases in between. The germline V gene encodes CDR1 MGHRA and CDR2 YSYEKL. The CDR3 spans 14 residues. Concerning this clone itself: Its antigen is currently unknown.

Generated by immunoSEQ multiplex PCR, the TCRdb table keeps only in-frame clones and is missing some. The repertoire holds 95,000 to 150,000 clones, with just over 85% as singletons. This receptor was taken from an adult in good health. V is TRBV4-1 and J is TRBJ1-5; possibly TRBD1 for D (5 bases). The sample in question was peripheral blood, obtained on day 0 of AZD1222 vaccination. The CDR3 region is CASSQARVGQPQHF. The CDR3 DNA reads as TGCGCCAGCAGCCAAGCCAGGGTCGGTCAGCCCCAGCATTTT.